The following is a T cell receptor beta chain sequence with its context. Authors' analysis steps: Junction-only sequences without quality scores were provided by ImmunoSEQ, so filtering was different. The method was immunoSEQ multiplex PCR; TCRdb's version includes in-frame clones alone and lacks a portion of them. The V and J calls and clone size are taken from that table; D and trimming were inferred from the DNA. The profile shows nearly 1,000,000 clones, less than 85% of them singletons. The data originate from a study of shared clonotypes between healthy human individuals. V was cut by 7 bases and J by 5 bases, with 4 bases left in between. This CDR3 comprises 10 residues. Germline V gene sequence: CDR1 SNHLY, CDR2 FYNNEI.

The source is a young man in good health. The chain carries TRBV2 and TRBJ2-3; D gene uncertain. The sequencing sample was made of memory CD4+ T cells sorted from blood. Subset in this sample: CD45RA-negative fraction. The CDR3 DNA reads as TGTGCCAGCAATGGAGATACGCAGTATTTT. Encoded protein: CASNGDTQYF.